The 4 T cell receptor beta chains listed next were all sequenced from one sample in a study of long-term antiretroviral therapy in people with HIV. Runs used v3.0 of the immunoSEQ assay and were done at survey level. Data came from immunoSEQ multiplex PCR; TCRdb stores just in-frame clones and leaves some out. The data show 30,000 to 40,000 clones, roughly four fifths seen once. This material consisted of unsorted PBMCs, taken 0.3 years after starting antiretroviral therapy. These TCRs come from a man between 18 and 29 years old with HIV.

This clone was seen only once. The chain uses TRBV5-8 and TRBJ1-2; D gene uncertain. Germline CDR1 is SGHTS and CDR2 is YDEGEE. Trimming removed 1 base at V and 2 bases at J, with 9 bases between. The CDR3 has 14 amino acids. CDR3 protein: CASSLFSANYGYTF. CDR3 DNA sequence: TGTGCCAGCAGCTTGTTTTCAGCCAACTATGGCTACACCTTC.

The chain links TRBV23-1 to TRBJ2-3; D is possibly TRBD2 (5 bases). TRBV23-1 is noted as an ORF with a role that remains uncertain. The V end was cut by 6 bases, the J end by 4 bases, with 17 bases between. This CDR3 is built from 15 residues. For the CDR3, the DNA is TGCGCCAGCAGACCTCTAGCCCCGCGGGCAGATACGCAGTATTTT. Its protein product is CASRPLAPRADTQYF.

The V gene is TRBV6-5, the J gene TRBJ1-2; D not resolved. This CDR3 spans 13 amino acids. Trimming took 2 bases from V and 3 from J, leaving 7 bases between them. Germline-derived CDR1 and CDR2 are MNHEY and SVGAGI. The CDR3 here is CASSYEADYGYTF. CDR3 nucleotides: TGTGCCAGCAGTTACGAGGCCGACTATGGCTACACCTTC.

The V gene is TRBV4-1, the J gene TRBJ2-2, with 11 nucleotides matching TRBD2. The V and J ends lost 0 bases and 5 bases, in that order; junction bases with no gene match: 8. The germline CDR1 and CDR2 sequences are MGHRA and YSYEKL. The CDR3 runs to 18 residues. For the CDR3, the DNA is TGCGCCAGCAGCCAAGATCTAGCGGGGGGCCTACCGACCGGGGAGCTGTTTTTT. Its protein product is CASSQDLAGGLPTGELFF.